This T cell receptor (beta chain) was captured in a study of blood T cell repertoires in COVID-19. Study-level information: PBMCs, B-cell-depleted T cells, or T cells were the source of the cDNA or gDNA that made up the material.

Participant ages covered about 18 to 89 years across about two dozen US areas. The CDR3 loop spans 16 amino acids. Trimming cost V 7 bases and J 3 bases; bases outside gene matches: 8. The germline V gene has CDR1 SGHKS and CDR2 YYEKEE (reference sequence). Produced via immunoSEQ multiplex PCR; TCRdb's table is partial and in-frame only. The repertoire holds 300,000 to 350,000 clones, with 87% as singletons. This TCR came from a woman under 30 who had recovered from COVID-19. This rearrangement joins TRBV5-5 to TRBJ1-5; TRBD1 matches 12 bases. The material sequenced was PBMCs or T cells enriched from blood (not recorded which). DNA of the CDR3: TGTGCCAGCGGGACAGGGGGCTTGCGGGCCAATCAGCCCCAGCATTTT. Residues: CASGTGGLRANQPQHF.